This T cell receptor (beta chain) came from a study of T-cell memory formation after mild COVID-19. It was 5'RACE with constant-segment primers that produced the TCR alpha and TCR beta cDNA libraries, which carried sample barcodes and UMIs. Using its own MiXCR run on the 5' RACE reads, TCRdb lists one record per CDR3 protein. In the table there are approximately 500,000 distinct CDR3 sequences, more than 20% of which are singletons. Germline V gene sequence: CDR1 SGHTA, CDR2 FQGNSA. The length of the CDR3 is 15 residues. J was trimmed by 6 bases and V by 2 bases; bases with no gene match: 6. Sequenced: PBMCs or a T cell subset sorted from them (not recorded which). The receptor was isolated from an adult woman who had mild COVID-19 (a few samples of this study predate the infection). Cell type and time point are not known. The genes are TRBV7-2 and TRBJ2-2, with 7 nucleotides matching TRBD1. As DNA, the CDR3 is TGTGCCAGCAGCTTAAGGACGAGGGGGCCCGGGGAGCTGTTTTTT. Its translation: CASSLRTRGPGELFF.